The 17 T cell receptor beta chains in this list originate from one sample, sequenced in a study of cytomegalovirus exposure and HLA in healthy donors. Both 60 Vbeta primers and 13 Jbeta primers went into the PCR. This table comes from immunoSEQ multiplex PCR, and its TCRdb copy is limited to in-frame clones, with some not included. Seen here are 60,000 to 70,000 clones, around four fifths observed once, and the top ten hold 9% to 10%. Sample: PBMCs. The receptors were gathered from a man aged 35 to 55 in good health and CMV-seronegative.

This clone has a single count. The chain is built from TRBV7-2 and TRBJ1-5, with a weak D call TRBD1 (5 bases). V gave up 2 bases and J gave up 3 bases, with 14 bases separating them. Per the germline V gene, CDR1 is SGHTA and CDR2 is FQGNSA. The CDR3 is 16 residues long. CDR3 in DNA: TGTGCCAGCAGCTTAATAGGGGTAGGCAACAATCAGCCCCAGCATTTT. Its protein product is CASSLIGVGNNQPQHF.

CDR3 coding DNA: TGCGCCAGCAGCTTGAGGGCGGGAGAGTCCGGGGAGCTGTTTTTT. It codes for CASSLRAGESGELFF. The chain couples TRBV5-1 to TRBJ2-2, with TRBD2 identical over 7 bases. V dropped 1 base and J dropped 6; count of bases not matched to a gene: 6. Germline assignment: CDR1 SGHRS and CDR2 YFSETQ. The CDR3 totals 15 residues.

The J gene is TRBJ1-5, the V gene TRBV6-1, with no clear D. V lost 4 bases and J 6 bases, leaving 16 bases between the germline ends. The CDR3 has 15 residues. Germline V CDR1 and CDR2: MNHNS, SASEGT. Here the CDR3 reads CASSAEPGPGQPQHF. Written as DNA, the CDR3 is TGTGCCAGCAGTGCGGAGCCCGGCCCGGGTCAGCCCCAGCATTTT.

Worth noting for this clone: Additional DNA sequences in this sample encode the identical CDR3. Here the CDR3 reads CASSLSGGAGETQYF. CDR3 bases: TGTGCCAGCAGCTTAAGTGGGGGGGCAGGAGAGACCCAGTACTTC. The chain links TRBV7-3 to TRBJ2-5; D may be TRBD2 (7 bases). The CDR3 loop spans 15 amino acids. CDR1 is SGHTA, CDR2 FQGTGA, per germline. The V gene lost 1 base and the J gene lost 4 bases, with 13 bases spanning the gap.

The CDR3 reads CASSKNGQGAKGNTIYF. The DNA of the CDR3 is TGTGCCAGCAGTAAAAACGGACAGGGGGCGAAGGGAAACACCATATATTTT. This sequence joins TRBV27 and TRBJ1-3, with 11 bases matching TRBD1. Germline loops: CDR1 MNHEY, CDR2 SMNVEV (reference sequence). The CDR3 sequence is 17 residues long. J was trimmed by 4 bases and V by 5 bases; bases with no gene match: 10.

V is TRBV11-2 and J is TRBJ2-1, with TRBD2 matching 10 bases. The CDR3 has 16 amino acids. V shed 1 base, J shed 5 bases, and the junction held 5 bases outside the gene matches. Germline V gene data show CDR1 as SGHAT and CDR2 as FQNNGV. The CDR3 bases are TGTGCCAGCAGCTTAGTGGCTAGCGGGAGCCACAATGAGCAGTTCTTC. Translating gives CASSLVASGSHNEQFF.

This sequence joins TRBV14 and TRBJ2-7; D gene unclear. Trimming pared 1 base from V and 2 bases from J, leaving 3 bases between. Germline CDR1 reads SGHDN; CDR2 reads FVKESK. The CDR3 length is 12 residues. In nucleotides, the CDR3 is TGTGCCAGCAGCCAAGCAACCTACGAGCAGTACTTC. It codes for CASSQATYEQYF.

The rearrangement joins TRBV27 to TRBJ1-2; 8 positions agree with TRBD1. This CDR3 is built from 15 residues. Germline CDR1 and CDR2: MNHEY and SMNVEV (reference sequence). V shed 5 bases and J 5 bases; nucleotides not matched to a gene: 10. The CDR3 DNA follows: TGTGCCAGCAGTCCCTCCGGACAGGGAACTTATGGCTACACCTTC. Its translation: CASSPSGQGTYGYTF.

CDR3 sequence: CASSYDRGYYGYTF. CDR3 DNA: TGTGCCAGCAGCTACGACAGGGGCTACTATGGCTACACCTTC. The chain carries TRBV7-9 and TRBJ1-2, with 8 bases identical to TRBD1. V gave up 4 bases and J gave up 3 bases; unmatched junction bases: 4. This CDR3 has 14 amino acids. Germline V gene lookup returns CDR1 SEHNR and CDR2 FQNEAQ (reference sequence).

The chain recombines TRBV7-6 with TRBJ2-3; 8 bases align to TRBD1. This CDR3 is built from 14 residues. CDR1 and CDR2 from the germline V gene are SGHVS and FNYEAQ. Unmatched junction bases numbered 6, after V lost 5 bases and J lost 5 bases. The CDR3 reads CASSDAGGGDTQYF. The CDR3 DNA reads TGTGCCAGCAGCGACGCAGGGGGCGGAGATACGCAGTATTTT.

In nucleotides, the CDR3 is TGTGCAAGTCGCTTAGAGGCGGACAAAGAGACCCAGTACTTC. As protein: CASRLEADKETQYF. This chain links TRBV12-2 with TRBJ2-5; the table's D call of TRBD1 was not tested on the DNA. TRBV12-2 is flagged as a pseudogene. The CDR3 spans 14 residues.

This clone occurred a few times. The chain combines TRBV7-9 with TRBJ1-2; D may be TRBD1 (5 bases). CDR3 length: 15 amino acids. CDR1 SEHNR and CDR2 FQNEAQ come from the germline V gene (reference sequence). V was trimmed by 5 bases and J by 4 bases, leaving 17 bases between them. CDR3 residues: CASSLGGSAGYGYTF. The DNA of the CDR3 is TGTGCCAGCAGCCTCGGGGGTTCAGCCGGCTATGGCTACACCTTC.

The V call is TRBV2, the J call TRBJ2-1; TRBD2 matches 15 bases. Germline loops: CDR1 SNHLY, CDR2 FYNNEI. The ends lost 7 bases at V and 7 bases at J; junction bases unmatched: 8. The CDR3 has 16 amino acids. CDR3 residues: CASTPPGLAGGNEQFF. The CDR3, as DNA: TGTGCCAGCACCCCGCCGGGACTAGCGGGGGGAAATGAGCAGTTCTTC.

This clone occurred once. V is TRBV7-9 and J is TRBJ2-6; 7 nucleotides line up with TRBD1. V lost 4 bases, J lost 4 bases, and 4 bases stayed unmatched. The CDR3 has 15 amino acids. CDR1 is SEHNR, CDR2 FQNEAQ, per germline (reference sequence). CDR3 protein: CASSSDRAGANVLTF. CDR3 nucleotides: TGTGCCAGCAGCTCCGACAGGGCAGGGGCCAACGTCCTGACTTTC.

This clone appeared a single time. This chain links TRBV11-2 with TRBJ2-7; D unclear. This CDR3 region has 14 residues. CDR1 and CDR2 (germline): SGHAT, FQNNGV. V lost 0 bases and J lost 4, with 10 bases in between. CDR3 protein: CASSLEQAIYEQYF. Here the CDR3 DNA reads TGTGCCAGCAGCTTAGAGCAGGCGATATACGAGCAGTACTTC. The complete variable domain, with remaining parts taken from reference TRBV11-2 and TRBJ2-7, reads EAGVAQSPRYKIIEKRQSVAFWCNPISGHATLYWYQQILGQGPKLLIQFQNNGVVDDSQLPKDRFSAERLKGVDSTLKIQPAKLEDSAVYLCASSLEQAIYEQYFGPGTRLTVT.

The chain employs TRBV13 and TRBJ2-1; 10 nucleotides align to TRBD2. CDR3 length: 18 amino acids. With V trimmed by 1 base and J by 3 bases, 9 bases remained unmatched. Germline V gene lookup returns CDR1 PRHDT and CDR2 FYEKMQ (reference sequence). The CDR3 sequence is CASSLVGASGSIYNEQFF. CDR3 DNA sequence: TGTGCCAGCAGCTTAGTAGGGGCTAGCGGGAGCATCTACAATGAGCAGTTCTTC. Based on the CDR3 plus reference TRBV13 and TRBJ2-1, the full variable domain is AAGVIQSPRHLIKEKRETATLKCYPIPRHDTVYWYQQGPGQDPQFLISFYEKMQSDKGSIPDRFSAQQFSDYHSELNMSSLELGDSALYFCASSLVGASGSIYNEQFFGPGTRLTVL.

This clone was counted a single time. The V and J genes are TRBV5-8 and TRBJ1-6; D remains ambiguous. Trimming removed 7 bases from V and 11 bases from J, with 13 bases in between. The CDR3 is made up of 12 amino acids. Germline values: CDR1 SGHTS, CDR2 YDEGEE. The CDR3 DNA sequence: TGTGCCAGCGGAGAGGATTGGACACCCCTCCACTTT. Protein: CASGEDWTPLHF.